This is a list of T cell receptor beta chains from one sample in a study of cytomegalovirus exposure and HLA in healthy donors. Profiling relied on immunoSEQ multiplex PCR, and the TCRdb table lists in-frame clones only, not all of them. Altogether 150,000 to 200,000 clones are present, roughly 77% being singletons, with the ten largest covering around 2.8%. The sequenced sample consisted of PBMCs. Receptor source: a middle-aged woman in good health and CMV-seropositive. Both conserved end residues are trimmed from each CDR3.

14	TRBV6-5	TRBJ1-2	ASSYRDTLLGYGYT
9	TRBV2	TRBJ1-1	ASKISAEAF
11	TRBV6-6	TRBJ1-2	ASSPGINYGYT
13	TRBV6-5	TRBJ1-1	ASSRSGRMNTEAF
17	TRBV27	TRBJ2-1	ASSLFPPGLAGGLNEQF
13	TRBV27	TRBJ2-7	ASSLSAGNRYEQY
15	TRBV7-2	TRBJ2-7	ASSLGFSQDYSYEQY
13	TRBV5-8	TRBJ2-7	ASSRDGGRGYEQY
12	TRBV19	TRBJ1-6	ASSTLLPSSPLH
13	TRBV19	TRBJ2-1	ASSILAGDTNEQF
12	TRBV9	TRBJ1-3	ASSADRSGNTIY
9	TRBV6-5	TRBJ1-2	ASSSKYGYT
10	TRBV2	TRBJ2-3	ASSEGNSRQY
13	TRBV5-4	TRBJ2-7	ASSLGGTGSYEQY
12	TRBV7-2	TRBJ2-3	ASTLGTSENTQY
12	TRBV7-9	TRBJ2-1	ASSLSGGYNEQF
13	TRBV9	TRBJ1-2	ASRAGNISPYGYT
13	TRBV7-2	TRBJ1-2	ASSSSSGTAYGYT
14	TRBV7-9	TRBJ1-2	ASERTGGQANYGYT
12	TRBV10-3	TRBJ2-2	AISEVGHTGELF
15	TRBV5-8	TRBJ1-5	ASSLPWTGNSNQPQH
14	TRBV7-9	TRBJ2-1	ASSFFSGGVYNEQF
13	TRBV2	TRBJ1-2	ASSEGTGVGYGYT
11	TRBV2	TRBJ2-2	ASSPVSTGELF
11	TRBV19	TRBJ2-3	ASSSTGGDTQY
13	TRBV2	TRBJ1-5	ASSDRGGGNQPQH
12	TRBV19	TRBJ2-7	ASSSPGTSYEQY
12	TRBV7-2	TRBJ1-2	ASSWHGTDYGYT
12	TRBV6-1	TRBJ2-7	ASSLDLDSYEQY
11	TRBV5-6	TRBJ2-1	ASSSGQGTEQF
12	TRBV5-1	TRBJ1-1	ASSSSNRGTEAF
14	TRBV7-2	TRBJ2-5	ASSFQAGGTGETQY
13	TRBV7-9	TRBJ1-5	ASSLAGQGPQPQH
12	TRBV5-4	TRBJ2-2	ASTTGGFVGELF
13	TRBV18	TRBJ2-3	ASLSGRGGADTQY
16	TRBV5-4	TRBJ2-3	ASSLGGRLTGGTDTQY
14	TRBV7-2	TRBJ1-1	ASSFRTGVRNTEAF
11	TRBV9	TRBJ1-1	AGPKGANTEAF
11	TRBV28	TRBJ2-7	ASTPRRGGIPY
13	TRBV28	TRBJ1-4	ASSHRGGADEKLF
10	TRBV2	TRBJ2-5	ASSESEIGGN